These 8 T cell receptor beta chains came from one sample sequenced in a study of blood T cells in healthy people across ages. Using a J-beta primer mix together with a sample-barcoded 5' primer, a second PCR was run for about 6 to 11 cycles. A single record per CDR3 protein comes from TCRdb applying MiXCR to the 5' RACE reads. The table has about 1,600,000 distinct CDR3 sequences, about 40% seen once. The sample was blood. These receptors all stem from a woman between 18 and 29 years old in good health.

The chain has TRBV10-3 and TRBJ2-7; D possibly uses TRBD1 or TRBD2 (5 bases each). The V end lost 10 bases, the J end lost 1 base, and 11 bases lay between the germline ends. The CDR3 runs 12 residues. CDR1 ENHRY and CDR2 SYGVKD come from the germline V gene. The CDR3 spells CASRDPSYEQYF. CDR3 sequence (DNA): TGTGCCAGCCGGGACCCTTCCTACGAGCAGTACTTC.

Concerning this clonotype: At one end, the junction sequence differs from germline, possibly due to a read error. The CDR3: CVSSSRLGAGGYTF. Written as DNA, the CDR3 is TGTGTCAGCAGTTCCAGATTAGGGGCTGGGGGCTACACCTTC. The rearrangement joins TRBV12-3 or TRBV12-4 to TRBJ1-2, with D perhaps TRBD1 (5 bases). The CDR3 is 14 residues long.

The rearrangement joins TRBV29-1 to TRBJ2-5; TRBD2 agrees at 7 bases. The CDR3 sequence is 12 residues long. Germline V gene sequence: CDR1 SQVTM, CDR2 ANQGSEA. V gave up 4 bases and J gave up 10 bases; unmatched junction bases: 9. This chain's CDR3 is CSVVKGGIGQYF. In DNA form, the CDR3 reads TGCAGCGTTGTAAAGGGAGGGATTGGCCAGTACTTC.

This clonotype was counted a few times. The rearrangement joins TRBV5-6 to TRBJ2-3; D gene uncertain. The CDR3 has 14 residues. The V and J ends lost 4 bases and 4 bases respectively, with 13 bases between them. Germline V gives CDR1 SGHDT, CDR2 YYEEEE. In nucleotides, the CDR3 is TGTGCCAGCAGCCCAGTAGGCGTGGCAGATACGCAGTATTTT. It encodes CASSPVGVADTQYF.

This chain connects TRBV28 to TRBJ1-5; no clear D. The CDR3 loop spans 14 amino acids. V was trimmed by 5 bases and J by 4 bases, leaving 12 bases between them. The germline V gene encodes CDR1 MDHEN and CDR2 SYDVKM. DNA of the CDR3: TGTGCCAGCAGTCTCCGGGAGACGAATCAGCCCCAGCATTTT. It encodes CASSLRETNQPQHF.

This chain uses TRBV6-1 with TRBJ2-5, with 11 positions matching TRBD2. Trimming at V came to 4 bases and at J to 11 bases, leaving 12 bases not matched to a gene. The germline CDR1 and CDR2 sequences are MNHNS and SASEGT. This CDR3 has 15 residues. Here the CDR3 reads CASSVFSGGANEQYF. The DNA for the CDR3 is TGTGCCAGCAGTGTTTTTAGCGGGGGGGCCAATGAGCAGTACTTC.

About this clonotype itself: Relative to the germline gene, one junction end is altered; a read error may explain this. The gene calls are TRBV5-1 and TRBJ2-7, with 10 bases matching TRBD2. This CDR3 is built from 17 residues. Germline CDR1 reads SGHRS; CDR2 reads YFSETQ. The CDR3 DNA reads TGCGCCAGCAGCCAGATACTAGCGGGGCAGGGGTCCTACGGGCAGTACTTC. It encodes CASSQILAGQGSYGQYF.

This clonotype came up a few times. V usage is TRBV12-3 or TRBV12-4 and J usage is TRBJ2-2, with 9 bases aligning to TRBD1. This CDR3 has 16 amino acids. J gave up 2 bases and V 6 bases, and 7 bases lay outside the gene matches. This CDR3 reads CASSRQGGINTGELFF. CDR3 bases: TGTGCCAGCAGCAGACAGGGGGGTATCAACACCGGGGAGCTGTTTTTT.